In this sample, the clone carrying this T cell receptor (beta chain) turned up a few times. The antigen is undetermined. CDR3 length: 15 residues. From germline, CDR1 is SGHNT and CDR2 YYREEE (reference sequence). This entry comes from a study of blood T cells in healthy people across ages. General study points: Both naive CD4+ cell counts and diversity were greater in long-lived donors than in aged donors.

Sample-barcoded 5' priming and a J-beta primer mix drove a second PCR of roughly 6 to 12 cycles. TCRdb re-derived calls from the 5' RACE reads in MiXCR, one entry per CDR3 protein. Here the sample spans 1.5 million to 2 million distinct CDR3 sequences, 40% to 55% being singletons. The chain employs TRBV5-4 and TRBJ2-7; D may be TRBD2 (6 bases). The J call is in doubt because the DNA end fits TRBJ2-5 better. The sequence was obtained from a woman aged 40 to 55 in good health. The specimen sequenced was blood. CDR3 sequence: CASSLRGAGRETQYF. In DNA form, the CDR3 reads TGTGCCAGCAGCTTGAGGGGAGCAGGGAGGGAGACCCAGTACTTC.